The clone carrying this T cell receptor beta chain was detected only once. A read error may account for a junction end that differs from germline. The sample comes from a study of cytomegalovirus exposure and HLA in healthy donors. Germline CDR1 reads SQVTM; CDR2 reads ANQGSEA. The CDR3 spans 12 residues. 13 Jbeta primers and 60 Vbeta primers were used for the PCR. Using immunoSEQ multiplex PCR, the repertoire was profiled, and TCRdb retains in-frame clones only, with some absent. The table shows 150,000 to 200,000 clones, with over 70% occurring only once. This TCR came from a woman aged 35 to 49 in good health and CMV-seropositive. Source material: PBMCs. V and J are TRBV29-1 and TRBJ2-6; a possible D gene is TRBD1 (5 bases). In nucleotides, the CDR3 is TGCAGCGTTGACTCTGGGGCCAACGGCCTGACTTTC. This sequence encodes CSVDSGANGLTF.